This TCR beta chain was retrieved from a study of blood T cell repertoires in COVID-19. As for the study in general: There were acute and convalescent COVID-19 samples, and they came from the United States, Italy and Spain.

Seattle's cohort entered during active infection and was followed longitudinally. The repertoire was sequenced with immunoSEQ multiplex PCR; TCRdb's copy has only in-frame clones and lacks some. The sample carries about 360,000 clones, 75% to 90% recorded once. Sequenced: peripheral blood. This receptor was obtained from a woman aged 55 to 70 with COVID-19, enrolled during active disease.

CDR3: CASQGYRDLPLHF. The CDR3 nucleotides read TGTGCCAGCCAAGGGTATAGGGACTTACCCCTCCACTTT. V gene TRBV7-9 combines with J gene TRBJ1-6, with D possibly matching TRBD1 (5 bases). The germline V gene encodes CDR1 SEHNR and CDR2 FQNEAQ (reference sequence). The germline V and J ends were trimmed by 8 bases and 12 bases, with 17 bases remaining between them. The CDR3 runs to 13 residues.